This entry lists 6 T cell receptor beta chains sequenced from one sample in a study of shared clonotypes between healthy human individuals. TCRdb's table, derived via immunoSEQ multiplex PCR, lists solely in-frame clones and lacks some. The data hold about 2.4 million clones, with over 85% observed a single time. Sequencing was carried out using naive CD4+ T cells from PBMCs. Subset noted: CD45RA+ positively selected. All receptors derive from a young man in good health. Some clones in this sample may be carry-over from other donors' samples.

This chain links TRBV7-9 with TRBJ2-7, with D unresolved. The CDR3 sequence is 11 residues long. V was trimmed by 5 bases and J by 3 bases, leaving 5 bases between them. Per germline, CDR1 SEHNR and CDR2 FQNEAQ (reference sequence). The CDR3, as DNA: TGTGCCAGCAGCCGACGCTACGAGCAGTACTTC. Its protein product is CASSRRYEQYF.

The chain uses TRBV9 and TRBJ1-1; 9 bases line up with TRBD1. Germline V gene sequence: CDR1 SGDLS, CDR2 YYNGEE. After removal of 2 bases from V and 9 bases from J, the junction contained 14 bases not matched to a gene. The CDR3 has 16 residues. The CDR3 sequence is CASSVSGGQGGNQAFF. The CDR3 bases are TGTGCCAGCAGCGTCTCAGGGGGACAGGGAGGTAACCAAGCTTTCTTT.

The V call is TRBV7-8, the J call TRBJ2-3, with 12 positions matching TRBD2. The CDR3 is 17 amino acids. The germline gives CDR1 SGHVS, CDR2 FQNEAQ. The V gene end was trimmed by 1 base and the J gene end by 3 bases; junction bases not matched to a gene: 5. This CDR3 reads CASSLGKTSGSTDTQYF. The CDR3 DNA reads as TGTGCCAGCAGCTTAGGGAAGACTAGCGGGAGTACAGATACGCAGTATTTT.

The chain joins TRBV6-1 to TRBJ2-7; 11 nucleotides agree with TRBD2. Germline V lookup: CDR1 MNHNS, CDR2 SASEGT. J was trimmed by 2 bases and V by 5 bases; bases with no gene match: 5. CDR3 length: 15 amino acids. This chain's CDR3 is CASSMGLADTYEQYF. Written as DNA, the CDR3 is TGTGCCAGCAGTATGGGACTAGCGGATACCTACGAGCAGTACTTC.

CDR3 coding DNA: TGTGCCAGCTCACCCGGACAGGGGGCGCTTCAATATGGCTACACCTTC. Translated, it gives CASSPGQGALQYGYTF. The chain carries TRBV18 and TRBJ1-2; 11 bases match TRBD1. Losses at the gene ends were 3 bases for V and 5 bases for J; bases not matched to a gene: 8. CDR3 size: 16 residues. CDR1 is KGHSH and CDR2 is LQKENI in the germline V gene.

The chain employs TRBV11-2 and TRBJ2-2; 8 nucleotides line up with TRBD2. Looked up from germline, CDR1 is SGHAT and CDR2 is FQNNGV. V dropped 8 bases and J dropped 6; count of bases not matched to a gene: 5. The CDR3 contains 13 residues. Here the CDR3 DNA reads TGTGCCAGCTCCCGGGGGGGTGCCGGGGAGCTGTTTTTT. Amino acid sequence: CASSRGGAGELFF.